Listed here is a single T cell receptor beta chain. No antigen is known for it. This specimen belongs to a study of OX40 agonist ivuxolimab in advanced cancers. Study-level background: Dose-escalation cases comprised hepatocellular carcinoma, melanoma, renal cell or head and neck cancer.

Germline assignment: CDR1 LNHDA and CDR2 SQIVND (reference sequence). There are 14 residues in the CDR3. V lost 9 bases to trimming and J lost 3 bases; unmatched junction nucleotides: 6. The assay was immunoSEQ multiplex PCR, and TCRdb's table has in-frame clones only and misses some. The sample includes 95,000 to 100,000 clones, roughly 80% of them seen just once. Study findings and constraints: More expanded clones were found, on average, in CD8+ than in CD4+ T cells.

The V call is TRBV19, the J call TRBJ1-5; 9 bases match TRBD1. Sequences were derived from CD4+ or CD8+ T cells sorted from blood, sampled in a trial of the OX40 agonist ivuxolimab. The source is an adult with an advanced solid tumor such as melanoma, head and neck, liver or kidney cancer. The CDR3, as DNA: TGTGCCAGCGCCGGGACAGGGAACAATCAGCCCCAGCATTTT. Its protein is CASAGTGNNQPQHF.